Shown below are 27 T cell receptor beta chains from a single sample sequenced in a study of blood T cell repertoires in COVID-19. Assay used: immunoSEQ multiplex PCR; TCRdb lists only in-frame clones, some missing. This sample has 8,000 or so clones, with less than 75% found just once. The sample taken for sequencing was peripheral blood. All receptors come from a human donor in a cohort sampled during active COVID-19.

This rearrangement joins TRBV18 to TRBJ2-1, with 9 bases aligning to TRBD1. CDR1 and CDR2 from the germline V gene are KGHSH and LQKENI. The CDR3 has 16 amino acids. V shed 4 bases, J shed 0 bases, and the junction held 4 bases outside the gene matches. CDR3 coding DNA: TGTGCCAGCTCACGTTCGACAGGGGGCTCCTACAATGAGCAGTTCTTC. This codes for CASSRSTGGSYNEQFF.

Judged by abundance, this clone is medium-sized. V is TRBV28 and J is TRBJ1-4, with 8 nucleotides matching TRBD1. Germline CDR1 is MDHEN and CDR2 is SYDVKM. This CDR3 is built from 14 residues. J lost 13 bases, V lost 5 bases, and 12 bases had no gene match. The chain's CDR3 is CASSAMDRVKRLFF. The DNA for the CDR3 is TGTGCCAGCAGTGCGATGGACAGGGTGAAACGACTGTTTTTT.

The sample holds one count of this clone. This sequence joins TRBV5-6 and TRBJ2-5; a weak D match, TRBD2 (5 bases). Germline V gene sequence: CDR1 SGHDT, CDR2 YYEEEE. CDR3 length: 14 amino acids. Trimming stripped 2 bases from V and 4 bases from J, with 12 bases between. The CDR3 is CASSLWTRGETQYF. Here the CDR3 DNA reads TGTGCCAGCAGCTTATGGACCCGGGGAGAGACCCAGTACTTC.

The V gene is TRBV5-6, the J gene TRBJ2-7; D unclear. Per the germline V gene, CDR1 is SGHDT and CDR2 is YYEEEE. Trimming pared 4 bases from V and 5 bases from J, leaving 7 bases between. The CDR3 runs 11 residues. In DNA form, the CDR3 reads TGTGCCAGCAGCAGCACCCACGAGCAGTACTTC. It codes for CASSSTHEQYF.

This chain uses TRBV19 with TRBJ1-1; a possible D gene is TRBD1 (6 bases). This CDR3 region has 16 residues. Between the trimmed V and J ends, which lost 5 bases and 0 bases, there was a span of 16 bases. CDR1 is LNHDA and CDR2 is SQIVND in the germline V gene (reference sequence). The chain's CDR3 is CASSVTDSGLNTEAFF. Here the CDR3 DNA reads TGTGCCAGTAGTGTCACGGACAGTGGATTGAACACTGAAGCTTTCTTT. Drawing the rest from reference TRBV19 and TRBJ1-1, the complete variable domain is DGGITQSPKYLFRKEGQNVTLSCEQNLNHDAMYWYRQDPGQGLRLIYYSQIVNDFQKGDIAEGYSVSREKKESFPLTVTSAQKNPTAFYLCASSVTDSGLNTEAFFGQGTRLTVV.

This clone was recorded once. The chain uses TRBV7-2 and TRBJ2-7; TRBD1 is a possible D gene (6 bases). CDR1 is SGHTA and CDR2 is FQGNSA in the germline V gene. The germline V and J ends were trimmed by 2 bases and 2 bases, with 13 bases remaining between them. The CDR3 runs 15 residues. CDR3 DNA sequence: TGTGCCAGCAGCTTAAGCAGGGGTCTTACCTACGAGCAGTACTTC. Translated, it gives CASSLSRGLTYEQYF.

This sequence joins TRBV5-4 and TRBJ2-1; tentative D call: TRBD1 (6 bases). The V end was cut by 4 bases, the J end by 6 bases, with 20 bases between. The CDR3 extends over 16 amino acids. Germline V lookup: CDR1 SGHNT, CDR2 YYREEE (reference sequence). CDR3 nucleotide sequence: TGTGCCAGCAGCGGACACTCCGGGCCCAGGGGCAATGAGCAGTTCTTC. It translates to CASSGHSGPRGNEQFF.

This rearrangement joins TRBV28 to TRBJ2-1; perhaps TRBD2 as D (7 bases). The CDR3 covers 14 residues. V lost 7 bases and J lost 6, with 16 bases in between. The V gene's germline CDR1 is MDHEN and CDR2 SYDVKM. The CDR3 DNA is TGTGCCAGCACCCAAGGGGGGGTAGGCAATGAGCAGTTCTTC. Translating it yields CASTQGGVGNEQFF.

The chain recombines TRBV5-1 with TRBJ1-5, with a possible D match to TRBD1 (6 bases). Germline CDR1 SGHRS, CDR2 YFSETQ. The CDR3 runs 14 residues. V was trimmed by 0 bases and J by 4 bases, leaving 8 bases between them. The CDR3 sequence is CASSLGTANQPQHF. The CDR3 region has the DNA TGCGCCAGCAGCTTGGGGACAGCTAATCAGCCCCAGCATTTT.

The chain combines TRBV4-3 with TRBJ2-7; possible D gene TRBD1, 6 bases. Germline loops: CDR1 LGHNA, CDR2 YSLEER. Trimming took 2 bases from V and 5 from J, leaving 16 bases between them. The CDR3 runs to 15 residues. The CDR3 reads CASSQYRDTLHEQYF. Written as DNA, the CDR3 is TGCGCCAGCAGCCAATACCGGGACACTCTGCACGAGCAGTACTTC.

V gene TRBV16 combines with J gene TRBJ1-5; no clear D gene. The germline V gene has CDR1 KGHSY and CDR2 FQNENV. The CDR3 is 15 residues long. V dropped 0 bases and J dropped 4 bases, with 10 bases sitting between them. CDR3 protein: CASSQSGRFNQPQHF. The DNA of the CDR3 is TGTGCCAGCAGCCAATCAGGGAGATTTAATCAGCCCCAGCATTTT.

V and J are TRBV6-4 and TRBJ2-3, with 7 nucleotides matching TRBD2. This CDR3 is built from 16 residues. Germline-derived CDR1 and CDR2 are MRHNA and SNTAGT. V shed 4 bases and J 1 base; nucleotides not matched to a gene: 8. CDR3 in amino acids: CASSAAGGSGTDTQYF. Here the CDR3 DNA reads TGTGCCAGCAGTGCCGCTGGCGGGAGTGGCACAGATACGCAGTATTTT.

The J gene is TRBJ1-1, the V gene TRBV5-6; D is perhaps TRBD1 (6 bases). The germline CDR1 and CDR2 sequences are SGHDT and YYEEEE. V was trimmed by 0 bases and J by 5 bases, leaving 11 bases between them. The CDR3 loop spans 14 amino acids. The CDR3 loop reads CASSLAGVRTEAFF. CDR3 nucleotides: TGTGCCAGCAGCTTGGCAGGGGTGCGGACTGAAGCTTTCTTT.

The gene calls are TRBV13 and TRBJ2-1; 11 nucleotides align to TRBD1. Germline V gene lookup returns CDR1 PRHDT and CDR2 FYEKMQ (reference sequence). The CDR3 has 15 amino acids. J lost 3 bases, V lost 7 bases, and 5 bases had no gene match. The CDR3 nucleotides read TGTGCCAGCACCCCAGGGACAGGGGGCTACAATGAGCAGTTCTTC. Translated, it gives CASTPGTGGYNEQFF.

The V and J genes are TRBV28 and TRBJ2-7; 10 nucleotides align to TRBD2. Germline loops: CDR1 MDHEN, CDR2 SYDVKM. This CDR3 has 17 residues. The J segment lost 2 bases and the V segment lost 4 bases, leaving 11 bases of the junction unmatched. Here the CDR3 reads CASSSLPGLAVPYEQYF. The CDR3 nucleotides are TGTGCCAGCAGTTCGCTCCCCGGACTAGCGGTTCCCTACGAGCAGTACTTC.

The chain has TRBV3-1 (or the pseudogene TRBV3-2) and TRBJ2-7; 13 bases are a match to TRBD2. The germline CDR1 and CDR2 sequences are LGHDT and YNNKEL (reference sequence). The CDR3 has 19 residues. Trimming at V came to 0 bases and at J to 3 bases, leaving 11 bases not matched to a gene. The CDR3 nucleotides are TGTGCCAGCAGCCAAGATAAAGGACTAGCGGGAGTTTTAGGCTACGAGCAGTACTTC. Its translation: CASSQDKGLAGVLGYEQYF.

The chain has TRBV6-2 or TRBV6-3 and TRBJ2-1; TRBD1 matches 11 bases. The CDR3 sequence is 13 residues long. The germline V gene encodes CDR1 MNHEY and CDR2 SVGEGT. The J segment lost 12 bases and the V segment lost 2 bases, leaving 3 bases of the junction unmatched. The CDR3 spells CASSYLGQGAQFF. In nucleotides, the CDR3 is TGTGCCAGCAGTTACCTCGGACAGGGGGCGCAGTTCTTC.

The V gene is TRBV15, the J gene TRBJ1-3, with TRBD1 matching over 7 bases. This CDR3 has 15 residues. Per the germline V gene, CDR1 is LNHNV and CDR2 is YYDKDF (reference sequence). Trimming at V came to 8 bases and at J to 8 bases, leaving 15 bases not matched to a gene. The CDR3 sequence is CATSIGNGQVDTIYF. The CDR3 DNA reads as TGTGCCACCTCGATCGGTAATGGACAGGTGGACACCATATATTTT.

The chain joins TRBV4-3 to TRBJ1-4; maybe TRBD1 (5 bases). Trimming removed 0 bases at V and 6 bases at J, with 20 bases between. The CDR3 has 18 amino acids. Germline V lookup: CDR1 LGHNA, CDR2 YSLEER. CDR3 protein: CASSQERVGGDEDEKLFF. The CDR3 nucleotides are TGCGCCAGCAGCCAAGAAAGGGTCGGCGGGGACGAGGATGAAAAACTGTTTTTT.

The chain links TRBV28 to TRBJ2-2, with TRBD1 matching over 8 bases. Germline V gene lookup returns CDR1 MDHEN and CDR2 SYDVKM. V gave up 2 bases and J gave up 4 bases; unmatched junction bases: 18. The CDR3 extends over 20 amino acids. CDR3 residues: CASSLEDPPHRGASTGELFF. The CDR3 DNA reads TGTGCCAGCAGTTTAGAGGATCCGCCGCACAGGGGGGCGAGCACCGGGGAGCTGTTTTTT.

The rearrangement links TRBV15 to TRBJ2-1, with D unresolved. CDR3 size: 11 residues. The ends were cut back, 5 bases at V and 5 bases at J, with 4 bases in the middle. The germline CDR1 and CDR2 sequences are LNHNV and YYDKDF (reference sequence). The CDR3 nucleotides are TGTGCCACCAGCGAGAACAATGAGCAGTTCTTC. Amino acids: CATSENNEQFF.

V and J are TRBV6-6 and TRBJ2-5; 11 bases match TRBD1. The CDR3 spans 15 residues. J gave up 9 bases and V 5 bases, and 11 bases lay outside the gene matches. The germline CDR1 and CDR2 sequences are MNHNY and SVGAGI (reference sequence). The CDR3 here is CASSPRRTGGVPQYF. The DNA of the CDR3 is TGTGCCAGCAGTCCTCGGAGGACAGGGGGCGTTCCCCAGTACTTC.

The chain couples TRBV19 to TRBJ2-7, with 12 bases lining up with TRBD2. V lost 3 bases to trimming and J lost 2 bases; unmatched junction nucleotides: 11. Germline V lookup: CDR1 LNHDA, CDR2 SQIVND (reference sequence). The CDR3 is 18 residues long. The CDR3 reads CASSMTSGGAWRAYEQYF. The CDR3 nucleotides are TGTGCCAGTAGTATGACTAGCGGGGGAGCCTGGAGGGCCTACGAGCAGTACTTC.

V gene TRBV7-2 combines with J gene TRBJ1-1, with 7 bases fitting TRBD1. In germline, CDR1 is SGHTA, CDR2 FQGNSA. The CDR3 consists of 15 residues. V was pared by 5 bases and J by 1 base, with 7 bases of the junction left unmatched. The CDR3 region is CASSPQTGRNTEAFF. For the CDR3, the DNA is TGTGCCAGCAGCCCGCAGACAGGGAGGAACACTGAAGCTTTCTTT.

The chain joins TRBV5-8 to TRBJ2-1; 8 bases line up with TRBD2. Germline CDR1 and CDR2: SGHTS and YDEGEE. The CDR3 sequence is 14 residues long. After removal of 4 bases from V and 7 bases from J, the junction contained 7 bases not matched to a gene. CDR3 bases: TGTGCCAGCAGCCACGGCGGGGGGCTTAATGAGCAGTTCTTC. It specifies CASSHGGGLNEQFF.

The chain uses TRBV21-1 and TRBJ1-5; the D segment call TRBD1 is taken from the table without a DNA check. TRBV21-1 is labeled a pseudogene. CDR3 length equals 16 residues. For the CDR3, the DNA is TGTGCCAGCATACCCGGGACAGGGGCCTGCAATCAGCCCCAGCATTTT. Residues: CASIPGTGACNQPQHF.

The gene calls are TRBV13 and TRBJ2-5, with 13 bases that match TRBD2. Germline-derived CDR1 and CDR2 are PRHDT and FYEKMQ (reference sequence). V gave up 10 bases and J gave up 7 bases; unmatched junction bases: 9. The CDR3 extends over 14 amino acids. As DNA, the CDR3 is TGTGCCACTAGGACTAGCGGGAGTACCAGGACCCAGTACTTC. It specifies CATRTSGSTRTQYF.